Below are 10 T cell receptor beta chains sequenced from a single sample in a study of technical replicates of blood from a few donors. Assay used: immunoSEQ multiplex PCR; TCRdb lists only in-frame clones, some missing. The sample records some 80,000 clones, roughly nine tenths being singletons. The specimen was T cells isolated from PBMCs. The receptors shown here come from a human donor in good health.

This clone is a singleton in its sample. The chain recombines TRBV5-4 with TRBJ1-1; D call uncertain. The length of the CDR3 is 17 residues. Germline loops: CDR1 SGHNT, CDR2 YYREEE (reference sequence). V was shortened by 0 bases and J by 1 base, with 16 bases between the two germline ends. CDR3: CASSLDGDGVQNTEAFF. CDR3 coding DNA: TGTGCCAGCAGCTTGGACGGGGATGGGGTACAGAACACTGAAGCTTTCTTT.

The CDR3 nucleotides read TGTGCCAGCAGTGAAACTAGCGGGAGTGTCAGTGAGCAGTTCTTC. Translating it yields CASSETSGSVSEQFF. This rearrangement joins TRBV6-1 to TRBJ2-1; 11 nucleotides align to TRBD2. Germline assignment: CDR1 MNHNS and CDR2 SASEGT. The V and J ends lost 2 bases and 9 bases, in that order; junction bases with no gene match: 6. The CDR3 contains 15 residues.

This rearrangement joins TRBV6-5 to TRBJ2-5, with no clear D. Germline lookup yields CDR1 MNHEY and CDR2 SVGAGI. V shed 4 bases and J shed 1 base, with 7 bases lying between them. The CDR3 length is 13 residues. The CDR3 nucleotides are TGTGCCAGCAGTTGGGCAGTCCAAGAGACCCAGTACTTC. Translating it yields CASSWAVQETQYF.

This clone has just a few counts. The chain couples TRBV7-7 to TRBJ2-1, with a possible D match to TRBD2 (6 bases). CDR3 size: 15 residues. The germline V gene has CDR1 SSHAT and CDR2 FNYEAQ (reference sequence). V gave up 4 bases and J gave up 4 bases, with 14 bases separating them. The CDR3, as DNA: TGTGCCAGCAGCTCCGGGACTCCCCCTTACAATGAGCAGTTCTTC. This sequence encodes CASSSGTPPYNEQFF.

The rearrangement joins TRBV11-2 to TRBJ1-4, with unresolved D. Between the trimmed V and J ends, which lost 3 bases and 4 bases, there was a span of 9 bases. Germline V gene sequence: CDR1 SGHAT, CDR2 FQNNGV. The CDR3 length is 14 residues. CDR3 amino acids: CASSFRGFNEKLFF. The DNA for the CDR3 is TGTGCCAGCAGCTTCCGGGGTTTTAATGAAAAACTGTTTTTT. The whole variable domain, filled in from reference TRBV11-2 and TRBJ1-4, reads EAGVAQSPRYKIIEKRQSVAFWCNPISGHATLYWYQQILGQGPKLLIQFQNNGVVDDSQLPKDRFSAERLKGVDSTLKIQPAKLEDSAVYLCASSFRGFNEKLFFGSGTQLSVL.

V gene TRBV28 combines with J gene TRBJ1-1; D uncertain. Germline assignment: CDR1 MDHEN and CDR2 SYDVKM. The V gene lost 8 bases and the J gene lost 3 bases, with 4 bases spanning the gap. The CDR3 is 10 amino acids. Here the CDR3 DNA reads TGTGCCAGCGCGGACACTGAAGCTTTCTTT. Residues: CASADTEAFF. The whole variable domain, remainder taken from reference TRBV28 and TRBJ1-1, is DVKVTQSSRYLVKRTGEKVFLECVQDMDHENMFWYRQDPGLGLRLIYFSYDVKMKEKGDIPEGYSVSREKKERFSLILESASTNQTSMYLCASADTEAFFGQGTRLTVV.

The rearrangement uses TRBV7-9 and TRBJ1-1; no definite D call. Germline-derived CDR1 and CDR2 are SEHNR and FQNEAQ (reference sequence). V was clipped by 1 base and J by 10 bases, with 13 bases between them. The CDR3 extends over 13 amino acids. Here the CDR3 DNA reads TGTGCCAGCAGCTTAGTAGATTCTTTAAGAGCTTTCTTT. Its translation: CASSLVDSLRAFF. The whole variable domain, remainder taken from reference TRBV7-9 and TRBJ1-1, is DTGVSQNPRHKITKRGQNVTFRCDPISEHNRLYWYRQTLGQGPEFLTYFQNEAQLEKSRLLSDRFSAERPKGSFSTLEIQRTEQGDSAMYLCASSLVDSLRAFFGQGTRLTVV.

The chain employs TRBV15 and TRBJ2-7, with no clear D. Germline V CDR1 and CDR2: LNHNV, YYDKDF (reference sequence). V was trimmed by 6 bases and J by 5 bases, leaving 23 bases between them. The CDR3 contains 16 residues. Written as DNA, the CDR3 is TGTGCCACCAGGGCGGAATTAACTCCCTTGCCCCACGAGCAGTACTTC. It specifies CATRAELTPLPHEQYF.

This rearrangement joins TRBV5-1 to TRBJ1-4, with a weak D call TRBD1 (6 bases). V lost 0 bases and J lost 8, with 11 bases in between. CDR1 and CDR2 from the germline V gene are SGHRS and YFSETQ. The CDR3 is 14 residues long. CDR3 coding DNA: TGCGCCAGCAGCTTGGGACAGGTGACGGAAAAACTGTTTTTT. Translation: CASSLGQVTEKLFF. Full variable domain (missing parts from reference TRBV5-1 and TRBJ1-4): KAGVTQTPRYLIKTRGQQVTLSCSPISGHRSVSWYQQTPGQGLQFLFEYFSETQRNKGNFPGRFSGRQFSNSRSEMNVSTLELGDSALYLCASSLGQVTEKLFFGSGTQLSVL.

The CDR3 sequence is CASSATGVNTGELFF. DNA for the CDR3: TGTGCCAGCAGCGCCACAGGGGTTAACACCGGGGAGCTGTTTTTT. The chain couples TRBV7-6 to TRBJ2-2, with TRBD1 matching 7 bases. J lost 2 bases, V lost 5 bases, and 5 bases had no gene match. Germline V gene sequence: CDR1 SGHVS, CDR2 FNYEAQ. CDR3 length: 15 residues.